This T cell receptor (beta chain) was found in a study of shared clonotypes between healthy human individuals. The assay used deep level. Study processing details: Filtering differed, since immunoSEQ gave only junction sequences and no quality scores. TCRdb's copy holds only in-frame clones and misses some; the assay was immunoSEQ multiplex PCR. The D gene and trimming were derived from the DNA, and the V and J assignments and clone size from that table. The table includes 400,000 to 600,000 clones, over 60% detected once. CDR1 SGHAT and CDR2 FQNNGV come from the germline V gene. The CDR3 has 12 amino acids. V was pared by 4 bases and J by 7 bases, with 9 bases between.

The chain combines TRBV11-2 with TRBJ2-3, with D perhaps matching TRBD2 (5 bases). The TCR sequence derives from a woman aged 40 to 50 in good health. Some clones in this sample may be carry-over from other donors' samples. The sample taken for sequencing was PBMCs. CDR3 DNA: TGTGCCAGCAGCTCACAGCGGTATACGCAGTATTTT. This codes for CASSSQRYTQYF.